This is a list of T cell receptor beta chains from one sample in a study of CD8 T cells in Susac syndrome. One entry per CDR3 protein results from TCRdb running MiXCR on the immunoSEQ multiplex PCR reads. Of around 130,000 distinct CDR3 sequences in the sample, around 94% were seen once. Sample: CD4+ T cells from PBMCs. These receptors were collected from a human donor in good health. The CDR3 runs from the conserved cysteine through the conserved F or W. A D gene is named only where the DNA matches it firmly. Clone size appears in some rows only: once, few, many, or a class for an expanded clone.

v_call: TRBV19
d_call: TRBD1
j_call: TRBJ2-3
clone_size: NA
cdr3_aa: CASSIDPTGGSDTQYF
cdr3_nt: TGTGCCAGTAGTATAGATCCCACAGGGGGCTCAGATACGCAGTATTTT

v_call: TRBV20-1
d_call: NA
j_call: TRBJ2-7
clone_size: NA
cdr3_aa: CSANRVLALSYEQYF
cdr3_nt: TGCAGTGCTAACAGGGTTTTGGCCCTGTCCTACGAGCAGTACTTC

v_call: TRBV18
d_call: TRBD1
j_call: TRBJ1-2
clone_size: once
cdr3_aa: CASSQTGNHGYTF
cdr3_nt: TGTGCCAGCTCGCAGACAGGGAACCATGGCTACACCTTC

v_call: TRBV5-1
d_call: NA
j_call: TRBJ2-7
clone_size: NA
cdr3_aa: CASSSQPNYEQYF
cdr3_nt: TGCGCCAGCAGCTCGCAACCTAACTACGAGCAGTACTTC

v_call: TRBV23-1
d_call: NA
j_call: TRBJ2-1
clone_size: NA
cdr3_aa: CASSTGNEQFF
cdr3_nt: TGCGCCAGCAGCACCGGGAATGAGCAGTTCTTC

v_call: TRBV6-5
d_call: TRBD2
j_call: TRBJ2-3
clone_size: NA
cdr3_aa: CASRTSGGTDTQYF
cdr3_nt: TGTGCCAGCAGGACTAGCGGAGGCACAGATACGCAGTATTTT

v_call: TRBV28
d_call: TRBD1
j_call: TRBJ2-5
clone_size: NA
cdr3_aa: CASSPRDRGLAHQETQYF
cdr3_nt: TGTGCCAGCAGTCCCCGGGACAGGGGGCTAGCCCACCAAGAGACCCAGTACTTC

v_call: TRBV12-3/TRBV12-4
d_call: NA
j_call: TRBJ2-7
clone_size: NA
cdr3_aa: CASSFALYGQYF
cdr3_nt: TGTGCCAGCAGCTTTGCTTTATACGGGCAGTACTTC

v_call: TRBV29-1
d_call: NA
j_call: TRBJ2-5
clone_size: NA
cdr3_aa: CSVGDNRPQETQYF
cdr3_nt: TGCAGCGTAGGGGACAACCGACCACAAGAGACCCAGTACTTC

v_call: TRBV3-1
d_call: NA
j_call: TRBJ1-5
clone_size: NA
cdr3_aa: CASSQGGSNQPQHF
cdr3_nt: TGTGCCAGCAGCCAGGGCGGGAGCAATCAGCCCCAGCATTTT

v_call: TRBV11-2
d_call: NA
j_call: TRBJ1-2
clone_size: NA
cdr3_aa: CASSLGGAGYTF
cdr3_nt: TGTGCCAGCAGCTTAGGGGGCGCTGGCTACACCTTC

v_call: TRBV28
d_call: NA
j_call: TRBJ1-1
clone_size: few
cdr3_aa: CASPPREGSKEDTEAFF
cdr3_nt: TGTGCCAGCCCCCCCAGGGAGGGATCAAAGGAGGACACTGAAGCTTTCTTT

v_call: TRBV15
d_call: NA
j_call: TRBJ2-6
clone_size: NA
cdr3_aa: CATSRGTGANVLTF
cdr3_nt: TGTGCCACCAGCAGGGGAACTGGGGCCAACGTCCTGACTTTC

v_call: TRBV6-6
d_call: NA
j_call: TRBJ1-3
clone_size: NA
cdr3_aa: CASSYSSSGNTIYF
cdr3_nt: TGTGCCAGCAGTTACTCGAGCTCTGGAAACACCATATATTTT

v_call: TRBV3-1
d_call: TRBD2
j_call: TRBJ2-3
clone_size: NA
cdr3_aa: CASSSGLAGSGFTDTQYF
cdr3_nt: TGTGCCAGCAGCTCGGGACTAGCGGGATCAGGGTTCACAGATACGCAGTATTTT

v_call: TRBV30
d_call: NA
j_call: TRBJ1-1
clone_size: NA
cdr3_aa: CAWSVGGYEAFF
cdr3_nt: TGTGCCTGGAGTGTAGGGGGTTATGAAGCTTTCTTT

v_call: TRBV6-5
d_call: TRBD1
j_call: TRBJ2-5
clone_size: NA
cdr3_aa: CASRGTGLGETQYF
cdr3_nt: TGTGCCAGCAGGGGGACAGGTTTGGGAGAGACCCAGTACTTC

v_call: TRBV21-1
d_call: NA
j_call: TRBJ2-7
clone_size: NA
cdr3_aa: CASSETGVAYEQYF
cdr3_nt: TGTGCCAGCAGTGAGACAGGGGTTGCCTACGAGCAGTACTTC

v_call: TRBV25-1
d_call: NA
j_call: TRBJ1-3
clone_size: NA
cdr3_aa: CASSKWGAGNTIYF
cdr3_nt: TGTGCCAGCAGTAAATGGGGGGCTGGAAACACCATATATTTT

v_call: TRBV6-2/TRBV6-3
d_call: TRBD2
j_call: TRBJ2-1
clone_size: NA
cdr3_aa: CASSYSLAGYNEQFF
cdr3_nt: TGTGCCAGCAGTTACTCTCTAGCGGGCTACAATGAGCAGTTCTTC

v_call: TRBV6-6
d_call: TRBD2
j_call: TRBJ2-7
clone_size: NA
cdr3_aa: CASSSAGVPEQYF
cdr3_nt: TGTGCCAGCAGTTCCGCGGGAGTCCCCGAGCAGTACTTC

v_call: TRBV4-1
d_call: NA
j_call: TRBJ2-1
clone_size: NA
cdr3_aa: CASSREGGVYYNEQFF
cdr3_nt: TGCGCCAGCAGCCGGGAGGGGGGAGTCTACTACAATGAGCAGTTCTTC

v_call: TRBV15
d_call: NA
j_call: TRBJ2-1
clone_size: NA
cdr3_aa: CATSSPSDWPNNEQFF
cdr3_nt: TGTGCCACCAGCAGCCCTTCGGACTGGCCAAACAATGAGCAGTTCTTC

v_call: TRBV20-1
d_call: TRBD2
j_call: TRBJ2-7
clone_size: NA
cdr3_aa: CSAQLAGVVEQYF
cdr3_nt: TGCAGTGCTCAACTAGCGGGAGTCGTCGAGCAGTACTTC

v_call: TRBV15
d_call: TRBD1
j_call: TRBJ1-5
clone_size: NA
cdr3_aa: CATSRGTGGSWNQPQHF
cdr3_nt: TGTGCCACCAGCAGAGGAACAGGGGGCTCGTGGAATCAGCCCCAGCATTTT

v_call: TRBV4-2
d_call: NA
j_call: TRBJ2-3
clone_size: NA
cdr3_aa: CASSQEGTAGTDTQYF
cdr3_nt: TGTGCCAGCAGCCAAGAGGGGACTGCCGGGACAGATACGCAGTATTTT

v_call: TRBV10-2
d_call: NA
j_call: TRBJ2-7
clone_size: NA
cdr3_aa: CASSEVQGEQYF
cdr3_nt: TGCGCCAGCAGCGAGGTCCAGGGCGAGCAGTACTTC